The rows below give T cell receptor beta chains drawn from one sample of a study of cytomegalovirus exposure and HLA in healthy donors. The method was immunoSEQ multiplex PCR; TCRdb's version includes in-frame clones alone and lacks a portion of them. The table has about 160,000 clones, around 80% seen once. Sequenced input: PBMCs. These receptors all stem from a woman in her 30s in good health and CMV-seropositive. CDR3s include the opening cysteine and the closing phenylalanine or tryptophan. Fields, in order: D gene, J gene, clone size, V gene, CDR3 protein, CDR3 DNA. The D gene is left open where the match is weak. Where a row states a size, it is once, few, many or the class of an expanded clone; other rows omit it.

D: .; J: TRBJ1-1; size: few; V: TRBV7-3; CDR3: CASSLSAGLTEAFF; DNA: TGTGCCAGCAGCTTATCGGCCGGGTTGACCGAAGCTTTCTTT
D: .; J: TRBJ2-3; size: .; V: TRBV7-9; CDR3: CASSPGVDTQYF; DNA: TGTGCCAGCAGCCCGGGAGTCGATACGCAGTATTTT
D: TRBD1; J: TRBJ1-2; size: .; V: TRBV5-4; CDR3: CASSPAQGALGYTF; DNA: TGTGCCAGCAGCCCCGCCCAGGGGGCATTAGGCTACACCTTC
D: .; J: TRBJ1-1; size: .; V: TRBV15; CDR3: CATQGGGENTEAFF; DNA: TGTGCCACCCAGGGAGGAGGGGAGAACACTGAAGCTTTCTTT
D: TRBD1; J: TRBJ2-7; size: .; V: TRBV7-6; CDR3: CASSSGTGRYEQYF; DNA: TGTGCCAGCAGCTCCGGGACAGGGAGGTACGAGCAGTACTTC
D: .; J: TRBJ2-5; size: once; V: TRBV14; CDR3: CASSPRRETQYF; DNA: TGTGCCAGCAGCCCCCGCCGGGAGACCCAGTACTTC
D: .; J: TRBJ2-3; size: few; V: TRBV25-1; CDR3: CASSGSGWGDTDTQYF; DNA: TGTGCCAGCAGTGGTAGTGGGTGGGGAGACACAGATACGCAGTATTTT
D: TRBD2; J: TRBJ2-3; size: .; V: TRBV4-3; CDR3: CASSPRPGLAGGPSTDTQYF; DNA: TGCGCCAGCAGCCCCCGACCGGGACTAGCGGGGGGCCCTAGCACAGATACGCAGTATTTT
D: .; J: TRBJ2-3; size: .; V: TRBV6-1; CDR3: CASSEGSFGDTQYF; DNA: TGTGCCAGCAGTGAAGGTAGCTTTGGAGATACGCAGTATTTT
D: TRBD2; J: TRBJ2-3; size: few; V: TRBV5-1; CDR3: CASSLASGGNTDTQYF; DNA: TGCGCCAGCAGCTTGGCGAGCGGGGGGAACACAGATACGCAGTATTTT
D: .; J: TRBJ1-5; size: .; V: TRBV6-6; CDR3: CASTQRTQLSNQPQHF; DNA: TGTGCCAGCACCCAGCGGACGCAGCTCAGCAATCAGCCCCAGCATTTT
D: .; J: TRBJ2-7; size: few; V: TRBV11-1; CDR3: CASSLGIQGSYEQYF; DNA: TGTGCCAGCAGCTTAGGTATACAGGGATCCTACGAGCAGTACTTC
D: .; J: TRBJ1-1; size: .; V: TRBV6-1; CDR3: CASSLEGWNTEAFF; DNA: TGTGCCAGCAGTTTGGAGGGTTGGAACACTGAAGCTTTCTTT
D: TRBD1; J: TRBJ1-1; size: few; V: TRBV5-4; CDR3: CASSLQGSHTEAFF; DNA: TGTGCCAGCAGCTTACAGGGGAGTCACACTGAAGCTTTCTTT
D: .; J: TRBJ1-1; size: once; V: TRBV25-1; CDR3: CASSEGRTEAFF; DNA: TGTGCCAGCAGTGAAGGGAGAACAGAAGCTTTCTTT
D: TRBD2; J: TRBJ2-3; size: .; V: TRBV5-4; CDR3: CASSSGLAGSTDTQYF; DNA: TGTGCCAGCAGCTCGGGACTAGCGGGGAGCACAGATACGCAGTATTTT
D: .; J: TRBJ1-1; size: .; V: TRBV2; CDR3: CASSVGGVGTEAFF; DNA: TGTGCCAGCAGTGTAGGGGGGGTAGGCACTGAAGCTTTCTTT
D: TRBD2; J: TRBJ2-5; size: few; V: TRBV2; CDR3: CASSPQGLAGETQYF; DNA: TGTGCCAGCAGTCCCCAGGGACTAGCGGGAGAGACCCAGTACTTC
D: TRBD1; J: TRBJ2-5; size: .; V: TRBV29-1; CDR3: CSAETGALGETQYF; DNA: TGCAGCGCCGAGACAGGGGCACTAGGGGAGACCCAGTACTTC
D: TRBD2; J: TRBJ2-3; size: few; V: TRBV11-2; CDR3: CASSTRASGERTDTQYF; DNA: TGTGCCAGCAGCACTAGAGCTAGCGGGGAGCGCACAGATACGCAGTATTTT
D: TRBD1; J: TRBJ1-4; size: .; V: TRBV6-5; CDR3: CASSYSGTVYNEKLFF; DNA: TGTGCCAGCAGTTACTCCGGGACAGTCTACAATGAAAAACTGTTTTTT
D: .; J: TRBJ2-6; size: .; V: TRBV6-5; CDR3: CASSYSFEAGANVLTF; DNA: TGTGCCAGCAGTTACTCCTTTGAAGCCGGGGCCAACGTCCTGACTTTC
D: .; J: TRBJ2-5; size: few; V: TRBV5-4; CDR3: CASSLISGVAETQYF; DNA: TGTGCCAGCAGCTTGATATCAGGGGTCGCGGAGACCCAGTACTTC
D: TRBD1; J: TRBJ2-7; size: once; V: TRBV19; CDR3: CASRREQGAYEQYF; DNA: TGTGCCAGTAGGAGAGAACAGGGGGCTTACGAGCAGTACTTC
D: .; J: TRBJ2-7; size: once; V: TRBV5-4; CDR3: CASSPTGGKGEQYF; DNA: TGTGCCAGCAGCCCGACCGGGGGAAAGGGCGAGCAGTACTTC
D: .; J: TRBJ2-7; size: .; V: TRBV6-1; CDR3: CASRENWGPSYEQYF; DNA: TGTGCCAGCAGGGAGAATTGGGGGCCTTCCTACGAGCAGTACTTC
D: .; J: TRBJ1-1; size: .; V: TRBV13; CDR3: CASSSSNEAFF; DNA: TGTGCCAGCAGCTCCTCTAATGAAGCTTTCTTT
D: .; J: TRBJ1-2; size: .; V: TRBV6-1; CDR3: CASLMGADLRGYTF; DNA: TGTGCCAGCCTAATGGGGGCTGACCTGCGTGGCTACACCTTC